This T cell receptor beta chain was sequenced for a study of T cells in Graves' hyperthyroidism and ophthalmopathy. This CDR3 has 13 residues. Trimming cost V 6 bases and J 4 bases; bases outside gene matches: 5. Germline V gives CDR1 MNHEY, CDR2 SMNVEV (reference sequence). Over 9 ml of fresh peripheral blood supplied the PBMCs. RNA transcripts served as the template for amplifying TCR beta CDR3 regions. The HTBI primer set drove a first-round RT-PCR of the TCR CDR3. TCRdb re-derived calls from the multiplex PCR reads in MiXCR, one entry per CDR3 protein. The sample records about 520,000 distinct CDR3 sequences, less than 25% being singletons. This clonotype was counted many times. Its matching antigen is unknown. Overall study findings and caveats: Most thyroid-expanded clonotypes above 0.001 were also found in blood.

This chain joins TRBV27 and TRBJ1-2, with TRBD1 matching over 7 bases. Sequencing used blood. This sequence was found in a woman aged 25 to 39 with Graves' ophthalmopathy. The CDR3 loop is CASSHDRAYGYTF. The CDR3 DNA follows: TGTGCCAGCAGCCACGACAGGGCCTATGGCTACACCTTC.